One TCR beta chain is described in this entry. The antigen remains undetermined. This table comes from immunoSEQ multiplex PCR, and its TCRdb copy is limited to in-frame clones, with some not included. The sample has fewer than 45,000 clones, around four fifths seen once. These data are taken from a study of radiation and T cells in renal cell carcinoma. The study, taken as a whole, reports: Baseline intratumoral clonotype presence is unknown without pretreatment biopsies. Top tumor clonotypes rose in blood 2 weeks post-radiation, then contracted.

Regarding time point: blood 4 weeks post-SBRT, at nephrectomy. Treatment denoted: 15 Gy SBRT to primary tumor, nephrectomy 4 weeks later. Nephrectomy followed 15 Gy stereotactic body radiation by 4 weeks. After SBRT, blood was collected at 2 and 4 weeks, plus baseline. CDR1 SGDLS and CDR2 YYNGEE come from the germline V gene. Trimming removed 2 bases from V and 5 bases from J, with 12 bases in between. The CDR3 length is 14 residues. This clonotype originated in a woman aged 65 to 85 with renal cell carcinoma. The chain carries TRBV9 and TRBJ2-3; D is perhaps TRBD2 (6 bases). Sequencing used blood, obtained from a patient whose treatment included radiotherapy and nephrectomy. CDR3: CASSVDGGQDTQYF. Written as DNA, the CDR3 is TGTGCCAGCAGCGTGGATGGAGGGCAAGATACGCAGTATTTT.